A single T cell receptor beta chain is shown here with its context. Its antigen is not known. Given a much more abundant clone one base away, this may be a read error. The data were taken from a study of T-cell reconstitution after alpha-beta-depleted transplantation in children. Study-level findings and limits: About two months after transplant, alpha-beta T cells reportedly came from several hundred expanded graft clones. By one year post-transplant, T-cell counts and diversity largely arose from T cells that were newly produced.

The TCRbeta library incorporated unique molecular identifiers. One entry per CDR3 protein, called by TCRdb with MiXCR from the PCR reads. The data contain about 230,000 distinct CDR3 sequences, about a tenth of them seen just once; the ten biggest clones take up 28%. Germline V gene data show CDR1 as DFQATT and CDR2 as SNEGSKA (reference sequence). The CDR3 length is 15 residues. Trimming at V came to 3 bases and at J to 7 bases, leaving 8 bases not matched to a gene. The J gene is TRBJ2-1, the V gene TRBV20-1, with 11 positions matching TRBD2. The sequenced sample was PBMCs, obtained before TCRalphabeta/CD19-depleted stem cell transplant. This TCR was recovered from a child under two years old with acute myeloid leukemia, due to receive a stem cell transplant. CDR3 nucleotides: TGCAGTGCTAGCCCGACTAGCGGGGAGAAAAATGAGCAGTTCTTC. Its translation is CSASPTSGEKNEQFF.